This TCR beta chain was captured by sequencing in a study of naive and memory T cell subsets. General study points: The power law exponent of TCR abundance differed between naive and memory cells. In CD4 and CD8 cells, diversity dropped from naive through EMRA.

There are 11 residues in the CDR3. V was trimmed by 6 bases and J by 15 bases, leaving 12 bases between them. The germline V gene encodes CDR1 MNHNY and CDR2 SVGAGI (reference sequence). Only a few counts were recorded for this clonotype. Its antigen remains unknown. An equimolar mix of two oligonucleotides served as the beta constant-region primer for TRBC1 and TRBC2. An oligonucleotide with the SP2 primer and a 12-nucleotide UMI was ligated to the cDNA 3' end. One entry per CDR3 protein, called by TCRdb with MiXCR from the UMI-ligation and nested PCR reads. The sample carries around 160,000 distinct CDR3 sequences, 15% to 20% recorded once.

This receptor was obtained from a human donor in good health. The V call is TRBV6-6, the J call TRBJ1-6; maybe TRBD1 (5 bases). The sequencing input was naive CD4+ T cells from blood. In DNA, the CDR3 is TGTGCCAGCAGAGGGTCCGGGGGCCTCCACTTT. Amino acids: CASRGSGGLHF.